The next 10 T cell receptor beta chains were all read from a single sample in a study of T cell responses to AZD1222 COVID-19 vaccine. Generated by immunoSEQ multiplex PCR, the TCRdb table keeps only in-frame clones and is missing some. The sample shows 140,000 or so clones, roughly 90% of them seen only once. The source was peripheral blood, collected 28 days after the second dose of the MenACWY control vaccine. The receptors shown here come from an adult who received the MenACWY meningococcal vaccine as a control.

V gene TRBV28 combines with J gene TRBJ1-6; 7 nucleotides align to TRBD1. With V trimmed by 8 bases and J by 10 bases, 20 bases remained unmatched. Germline V gene lookup returns CDR1 MDHEN and CDR2 SYDVKM. CDR3 length: 17 residues. CDR3 region: CASGPPGQAPGRSPLHF. As DNA, the CDR3 is TGTGCCAGCGGTCCCCCCGGACAGGCCCCGGGGCGATCACCCCTCCACTTT.

The J gene is TRBJ1-1, the V gene TRBV4-2; possibly TRBD1 for D (5 bases). The CDR3 extends over 16 amino acids. Between the trimmed V and J ends, which lost 1 base and 1 base, there was a span of 13 bases. The V gene's germline CDR1 is LGHNA and CDR2 YNFKEQ. CDR3 residues: CASSQAGDGENTEAFF. Written as DNA, the CDR3 is TGTGCCAGCAGCCAAGCTGGGGACGGGGAGAACACTGAAGCTTTCTTT.

There are a few counts of this clone. The gene calls are TRBV25-1 and TRBJ2-2; either TRBD1 or TRBD2 may supply D (6 bases each). V was clipped by 1 base and J by 2 bases, with 8 bases between them. Germline assignment: CDR1 MGHDK and CDR2 SYGVNS. The CDR3 is 15 amino acids. CDR3: CASSEWGANTGELFF. The CDR3 DNA follows: TGTGCCAGCAGTGAATGGGGGGCCAACACCGGGGAGCTGTTTTTT.

This chain links TRBV10-3 with TRBJ2-6; 7 nucleotides match TRBD2. Trimming cost V 8 bases and J 0 bases; bases outside gene matches: 10. The CDR3 is 17 amino acids. The germline V gene encodes CDR1 ENHRY and CDR2 SYGVKD. The CDR3 spells CAIAQISGGSGANVLTF. Here the CDR3 DNA reads TGTGCCATCGCCCAAATTTCGGGAGGCTCTGGGGCCAACGTCCTGACTTTC.

J is TRBJ2-3 and V is TRBV23-1, with D tentatively TRBD1 (7 bases). Being an ORF, TRBV23-1 has a function that is uncertain. V was shortened by 1 base and J by 4 bases, with 18 bases between the two germline ends. The CDR3 extends over 17 amino acids. CDR3 sequence reads: CASSQFEQGRNADTQYF. The CDR3 coding sequence is TGCGCCAGCAGTCAATTCGAACAGGGGAGGAATGCAGATACGCAGTATTTT.

The chain employs TRBV21-1 and TRBJ2-5; the tabulated D call, TRBD1, remains unverified against the DNA. TRBV21-1 has pseudogene status. The CDR3 runs to 16 residues. Written as DNA, the CDR3 is TGTGCCAGCAGCAAACCGGGGACAGGGCGGAGAGAGACCCAGTACTTC. As protein: CASSKPGTGRRETQYF.

The chain recombines TRBV19 with TRBJ1-2; tentative D call: TRBD1 (5 bases). V shed 4 bases and J shed 5 bases, with 17 bases lying between them. This CDR3 comprises 15 residues. CDR1 is LNHDA and CDR2 is SQIVND in the germline V gene (reference sequence). CDR3 region: CASSSRGATIYGYTF. CDR3 in DNA: TGTGCCAGTAGTAGCCGTGGGGCGACAATATATGGCTACACCTTC.

The rearrangement joins TRBV5-5 to TRBJ1-1, with 8 nucleotides matching TRBD1. Germline V gene lookup returns CDR1 SGHKS and CDR2 YYEKEE (reference sequence). CDR3 length: 14 amino acids. The V and J ends lost 4 bases and 1 base, in that order; junction bases with no gene match: 3. The CDR3 sequence: CASSVGTGNTEAFF. The CDR3 nucleotides read TGTGCCAGCAGCGTTGGGACAGGGAACACTGAAGCTTTCTTT. Drawing the rest from reference TRBV5-5 and TRBJ1-1, the complete variable domain is DAGVTQSPTHLIKTRGQQVTLRCSPISGHKSVSWYQQVLGQGPQFIFQYYEKEERGRGNFPDRFSARQFPNYSSELNVNALLLGDSALYLCASSVGTGNTEAFFGQGTRLTVV.

This chain links TRBV30 with TRBJ1-3, with 8 nucleotides matching TRBD1. Germline CDR1 and CDR2: GTSNPN and SVGIG (reference sequence). V lost 5 bases to trimming and J lost 7 bases; unmatched junction nucleotides: 13. This CDR3 spans 15 amino acids. The CDR3 region is CAWGNSGGAGNTIYF. The CDR3 region has the DNA TGTGCCTGGGGGAATTCAGGGGGCGCCGGGAACACCATATATTTT.

This clone turned up a few times. The rearrangement links TRBV7-9 to TRBJ2-5, with D uncertain. The CDR3 loop spans 16 amino acids. Germline V lookup: CDR1 SEHNR, CDR2 FQNEAQ (reference sequence). The V end was cut by 11 bases, the J end by 1 base, with 23 bases between. The CDR3 bases are TGTGCCGCGAATGAGCTACCTGAAGGCGGCCAAGAGACCCAGTACTTC. Its protein product is CAANELPEGGQETQYF. The full variable domain, completed using reference TRBV7-9 and TRBJ2-5, is DTGVSQNPRHKITKRGQNVTFRCDPISEHNRLYWYRQTLGQGPEFLTYFQNEAQLEKSRLLSDRFSAERPKGSFSTLEIQRTEQGDSAMYLCAANELPEGGQETQYFGPGTRLLVL.